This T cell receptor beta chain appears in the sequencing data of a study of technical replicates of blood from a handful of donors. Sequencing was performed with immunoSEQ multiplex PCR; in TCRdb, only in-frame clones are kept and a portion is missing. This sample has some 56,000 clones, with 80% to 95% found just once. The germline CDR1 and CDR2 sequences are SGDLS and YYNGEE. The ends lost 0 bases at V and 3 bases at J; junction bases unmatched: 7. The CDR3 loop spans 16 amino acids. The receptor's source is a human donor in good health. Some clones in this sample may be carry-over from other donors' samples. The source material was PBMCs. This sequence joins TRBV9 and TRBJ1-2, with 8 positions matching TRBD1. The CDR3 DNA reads TGTGCCAGCAGCGTAGCGCGGGACAGGACTGACTATGGCTACACCTTC. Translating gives CASSVARDRTDYGYTF.